The 5 T cell receptor beta chains in this list originate from one sample, sequenced in a study of blood T cell repertoires in COVID-19. This table comes from immunoSEQ multiplex PCR, and its TCRdb copy is limited to in-frame clones, with some not included. The table records 70,000 to 95,000 clones, roughly 92% of them present only once. The sequencing sample was made of peripheral blood. The receptors originated from a woman aged 55-69 years with active COVID-19.

The chain uses TRBV28 and TRBJ2-1, with TRBD2 matching 7 bases. This CDR3 is 13 amino acids long. Germline CDR1 reads MDHEN; CDR2 reads SYDVKM. J lost 4 bases, V lost 7 bases, and 4 bases had no gene match. CDR3 in DNA: TGTGCCAGCAAGCGGGATCTATACAATGAGCAGTTCTTC. It codes for CASKRDLYNEQFF.

The chain is built from TRBV24-1 and TRBJ2-1, with 8 bases matching TRBD2. The length of the CDR3 is 16 residues. CDR1 is KGHDR and CDR2 is SFDVKD in the germline V gene. Trimming at V came to 4 bases and at J to 0 bases, leaving 4 bases not matched to a gene. Here the CDR3 DNA reads TGTGCCACCAGTGAGGGCGGGAGGAGCTCCTACAATGAGCAGTTCTTC. This encodes CATSEGGRSSYNEQFF.

The chain employs TRBV3-1 (or the pseudogene TRBV3-2) and TRBJ2-1; 8 nucleotides match TRBD2. The CDR3 has 16 amino acids. V shed 4 bases and J 4 bases; nucleotides not matched to a gene: 9. CDR1 and CDR2 (germline): LGHDT, YNNKEL (reference sequence). CDR3 residues: CASSLYWTSRYNEQFF. The CDR3 region has the DNA TGTGCCAGCAGCCTCTATTGGACTAGCAGGTACAATGAGCAGTTCTTC.

The V call is TRBV7-2, the J call TRBJ1-2; TRBD1 matches 8 bases. Germline V gene lookup returns CDR1 SGHTA and CDR2 FQGNSA. V dropped 1 base and J dropped 8; count of bases not matched to a gene: 3. The CDR3 consists of 13 residues. Here the CDR3 reads CASSLDRGGGYTF. The CDR3 bases are TGTGCCAGCAGCTTAGACAGGGGGGGAGGCTACACCTTC.

V gene TRBV6-2 or TRBV6-3 combines with J gene TRBJ2-1; D is unresolved. CDR3 size: 15 residues. Germline CDR1 MNHEY, CDR2 SVGEGT. Trimming removed 5 bases from V and 6 bases from J, with 17 bases in between. CDR3: CASSLTPSRFNEQFF. The CDR3 bases are TGTGCCAGCAGTCTTACCCCGAGTCGGTTCAATGAGCAGTTCTTC.